These 14 T cell receptor beta chains were all obtained from the same sample, sequenced in a study of T cell responses to AZD1222 COVID-19 vaccine. Here immunoSEQ multiplex PCR was the method, and the copy in TCRdb shows in-frame clones only, minus some. The table lists about 130,000 clones, roughly 87% of them singletons. Sequenced here: peripheral blood, sampled 28 days after the second AZD1222 dose. These receptor sequences come from an adult who received the AZD1222 COVID-19 vaccine.

The chain carries TRBV29-1 and TRBJ2-2, with D hard to call. CDR3 length: 14 residues. CDR1 SQVTM and CDR2 ANQGSEA come from the germline V gene. V lost 0 bases, J lost 4 bases, and 9 bases lay in between. This CDR3 is CSVEEQQITGELFF. The CDR3 DNA follows: TGCAGCGTTGAAGAGCAACAGATCACCGGGGAGCTGTTTTTT.

The chain carries TRBV6-2 or TRBV6-3 and TRBJ1-1; D gene unclear. V was shortened by 5 bases and J by 4 bases, with 5 bases between the two germline ends. The CDR3 consists of 11 residues. The germline gives CDR1 MNHEY, CDR2 SVGEGT. The CDR3 loop is CASSDFTEAFF. For the CDR3, the DNA is TGTGCCAGCAGTGACTTCACTGAAGCTTTCTTT.

Remarks on this clone: A junction end diverges from the germline sequence, so it may reflect a read error. V is TRBV7-6 and J is TRBJ2-2, with TRBD2 as a possible D gene (5 bases). The CDR3 length is 14 residues. The germline CDR1 and CDR2 sequences are SGHVS and FNYEAQ. The CDR3 DNA sequence: TGTGCCAGCAGCTTCGGACCTGACACCGGGGAGTTGTTTTTT. Its protein is CASSFGPDTGELFF.

The V and J genes are TRBV12-3 or TRBV12-4 and TRBJ1-2; the D gene is possibly TRBD1 (5 bases). Deletions cut 6 bases from V and 3 bases from J, with 8 bases between. The CDR3 length is 12 residues. This CDR3 reads CASRARDYGYTF. The CDR3 DNA follows: TGTGCCAGCAGGGCCAGGGACTATGGCTACACCTTC.

This clone has a single count. The genes are TRBV6-5 and TRBJ1-2; possibly TRBD1 for D (6 bases). Deletions cut 6 bases from V and 2 bases from J, with 16 bases between. Per germline, CDR1 MNHEY and CDR2 SVGAGI. CDR3 length: 15 residues. The CDR3 DNA reads TGTGCCAGCAGGGGTGGGGGGGCAGGAAACTATGGCTACACCTTC. Translating it yields CASRGGGAGNYGYTF.

The chain links TRBV15 to TRBJ1-6; 10 positions agree with TRBD1. V trimming: 3 bases; J trimming: 6 bases; junction bases outside the gene matches: 8. The CDR3 is made up of 17 amino acids. Germline V gives CDR1 LNHNV, CDR2 YYDKDF (reference sequence). The CDR3 region is CATSRPGQGLGNSPLHF. Written as DNA, the CDR3 is TGTGCCACCAGCAGGCCGGGACAGGGGTTGGGTAATTCACCCCTCCACTTT.

This clone was seen a few times. V and J are TRBV5-4 and TRBJ2-1; the match to TRBD2 covers 10 bases. Germline V gene sequence: CDR1 SGHNT, CDR2 YYREEE (reference sequence). V shed 4 bases, J shed 3 bases, and the junction held 4 bases outside the gene matches. The length of the CDR3 is 15 residues. The CDR3 sequence: CASSRSSGGYNEQFF. DNA for the CDR3: TGTGCCAGCAGCAGGTCTAGCGGGGGCTACAATGAGCAGTTCTTC.

V gene TRBV7-6 combines with J gene TRBJ1-2, with 11 bases that match TRBD1. This CDR3 region has 15 residues. The V segment lost 4 bases and the J segment 4 bases; nucleotides outside the gene matches: 5. Germline CDR1 and CDR2: SGHVS and FNYEAQ. This CDR3 is CASSSDRGPSYGYTF. The CDR3, as DNA: TGTGCCAGCAGCTCGGACAGGGGGCCTTCCTATGGCTACACCTTC.

The chain recombines TRBV19 with TRBJ2-3; 8 nucleotides match TRBD1. The CDR3 runs to 15 residues. Germline loops: CDR1 LNHDA, CDR2 SQIVND (reference sequence). V trimming: 6 bases; J trimming: 5 bases; junction bases outside the gene matches: 10. The CDR3 protein is CASSFRQGAKDTQYF. In nucleotides, the CDR3 is TGTGCCAGTAGCTTCCGGCAGGGGGCGAAAGATACGCAGTATTTT.

This clone was seen just once. V and J are TRBV18 and TRBJ1-6, with D perhaps TRBD1 (5 bases). CDR1 and CDR2 (germline): KGHSH, LQKENI. The CDR3 is made up of 15 amino acids. V was clipped by 3 bases and J by 4 bases, with 10 bases between them. The chain's CDR3 is CASSPTGGYNSPLHF. DNA of the CDR3: TGTGCCAGCTCACCTACGGGGGGGTATAATTCACCCCTCCACTTT.

This clone has a single count. The gene calls are TRBV5-1 and TRBJ1-2; D gene ambiguous. V lost 1 base to trimming and J lost 7 bases, with 17 bases between them. Germline CDR1 and CDR2: SGHRS and YFSETQ. The CDR3 runs to 15 residues. The CDR3 bases are TGCGCCAGCAGCTTGTTGGGCGGTGAGTCGGCTGGCTACACCTTC. This sequence encodes CASSLLGGESAGYTF.

The J gene is TRBJ2-7, the V gene TRBV4-1; TRBD1 matches at 8 bases. The CDR3 runs 15 residues. Looked up from germline, CDR1 is MGHRA and CDR2 is YSYEKL. The V segment lost 1 base and the J segment 1 base; nucleotides outside the gene matches: 3. The CDR3: CASSQAWDRSYEQYF. The CDR3 DNA follows: TGCGCCAGCAGCCAAGCCTGGGACAGGTCCTACGAGCAGTACTTC.

Only one count was recorded for this clone. The rearrangement uses TRBV4-1 and TRBJ1-1, with TRBD1 matching 7 bases. CDR3 size: 15 residues. CDR1 and CDR2 (germline): MGHRA, YSYEKL. Trimming cost V 1 base and J 0 bases; bases outside gene matches: 2. The CDR3 loop is CASSQATGLNTEAFF. DNA for the CDR3: TGCGCCAGCAGCCAAGCGACAGGGTTGAACACTGAAGCTTTCTTT.

This clone occurred once. The CDR3, as DNA: TGTGCCAGCAGTTTAGAGGGACTGCCCCAGCATTTT. Its protein product is CASSLEGLPQHF. This chain uses TRBV12-3 or TRBV12-4 with TRBJ1-5; D perhaps matches TRBD1 (5 bases). This CDR3 is 12 amino acids long. The germline V and J ends were trimmed by 1 base and 9 bases, with 7 bases remaining between them.